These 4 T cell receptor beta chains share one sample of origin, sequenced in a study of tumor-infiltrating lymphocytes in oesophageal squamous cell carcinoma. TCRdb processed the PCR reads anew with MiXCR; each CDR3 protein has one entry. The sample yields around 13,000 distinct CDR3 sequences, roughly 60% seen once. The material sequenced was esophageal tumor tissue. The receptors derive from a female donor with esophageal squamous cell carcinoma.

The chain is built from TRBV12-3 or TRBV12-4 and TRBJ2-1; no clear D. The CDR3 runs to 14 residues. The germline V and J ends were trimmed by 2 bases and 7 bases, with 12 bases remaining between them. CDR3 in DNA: TGTGCCAGCAGTTTATGGGGAAACTGGAATGAGCAGTTCTTC. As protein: CASSLWGNWNEQFF.

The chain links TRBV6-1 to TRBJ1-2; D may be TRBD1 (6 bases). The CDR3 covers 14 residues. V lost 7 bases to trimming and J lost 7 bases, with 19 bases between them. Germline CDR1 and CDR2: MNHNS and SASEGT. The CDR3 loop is CASTPGRGASGYTF. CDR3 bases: TGTGCCAGCACCCCAGGGAGGGGGGCTTCTGGCTACACCTTC.

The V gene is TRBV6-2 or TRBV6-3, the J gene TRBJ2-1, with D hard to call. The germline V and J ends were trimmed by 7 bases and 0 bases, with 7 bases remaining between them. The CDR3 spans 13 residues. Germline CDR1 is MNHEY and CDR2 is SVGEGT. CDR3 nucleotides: TGTGCCAGCAACCCGAGCTCCTACAATGAGCAGTTCTTC. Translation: CASNPSSYNEQFF.

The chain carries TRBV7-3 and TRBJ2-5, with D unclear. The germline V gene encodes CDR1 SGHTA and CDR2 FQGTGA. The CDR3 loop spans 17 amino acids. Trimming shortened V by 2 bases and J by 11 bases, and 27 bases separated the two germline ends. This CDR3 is CASSLSGLTHPYNEQYF. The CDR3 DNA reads TGTGCCAGCAGCTTATCGGGCCTAACTCACCCCTACAATGAGCAGTACTTC.